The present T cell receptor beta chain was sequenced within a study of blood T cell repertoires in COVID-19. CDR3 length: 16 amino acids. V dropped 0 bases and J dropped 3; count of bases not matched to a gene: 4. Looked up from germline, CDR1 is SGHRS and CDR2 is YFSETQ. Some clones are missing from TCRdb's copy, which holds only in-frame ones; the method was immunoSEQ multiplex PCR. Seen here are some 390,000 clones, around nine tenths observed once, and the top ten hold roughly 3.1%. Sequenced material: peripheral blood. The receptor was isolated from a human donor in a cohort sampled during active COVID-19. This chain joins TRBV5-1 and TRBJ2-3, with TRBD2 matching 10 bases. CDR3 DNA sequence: TGCGCCAGCAGCTTGGTAGCTAGCGGGAGAACAGATACGCAGTATTTT. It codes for CASSLVASGRTDTQYF.